This T cell receptor (beta chain) appears in the sequencing data of a study of molecular identifiers for immune sequencing clone quantification. This clonotype was detected only a few times. TCR libraries were built in bulk with a published protocol and specific TCR primers. TCRdb ran MiXCR on the PCR reads and lists one entry per CDR3 protein. The profile shows about 640,000 distinct CDR3 sequences, 15% to 20% of them singletons. V lost 0 bases, J lost 8 bases, and 10 bases stayed unmatched. CDR1 is LGHDT and CDR2 is YNNKEL in the germline V gene (reference sequence). The CDR3 length is 16 residues. Naive CD8 T cells were sorted, and the gate applied was CD8+CD4-CCR7+CD45RA+.

The V gene is TRBV3-1, the J gene TRBJ1-2, with 9 bases fitting TRBD1. The receptor was derived from a human donor in good health. Some libraries in this study had Jurkat cell RNA spiked in. Sequencing was performed on naive CD8+ T cells from blood, with Jurkat cell RNA spiked in. Subset: FACS-sorted CD8+CD4-CCR7+CD45RA+ naive T cells. The CDR3 sequence is CASSQDLRTGVDGYTF. The DNA for the CDR3 is TGTGCCAGCAGCCAAGACCTTAGGACAGGGGTAGACGGCTACACCTTC. Complete variable domain (other parts from reference TRBV3-1 and TRBJ1-2): DTAVSQTPKYLVTQMGNDKSIKCEQNLGHDTMYWYKQDSKKFLKIMFSYNNKELIINETVPNRFSPKSPDKAHLNLHINSLELGDSAVYFCASSQDLRTGVDGYTFGSGTRLTVV.